The 27 T cell receptor beta chains below come from one sample, sequenced in a study of T-cell reconstitution after alpha-beta-depleted transplantation in children. During its preparation, the TCRbeta library received unique molecular identifiers. TCRdb re-called the PCR reads through MiXCR, storing one row per CDR3 protein. The table has 420,000 or so distinct CDR3 sequences, roughly a tenth seen once. The specimen was PBMCs from the stem cell graft donor, collected from the stem cell graft. Every receptor here comes from a human donor who donated a stem cell graft to a child with acute myeloid leukemia.

Remarks on this clonotype: Germline and junction disagree at one end, which may indicate a read error. The rearrangement joins TRBV9 to TRBJ2-7; D is uncertain. The germline gives CDR1 SGDLS, CDR2 YYNGEE. The CDR3 length is 14 residues. The CDR3 protein is CASSVDGFSYERYF. The CDR3 coding sequence is TGTGCCAGCAGCGTAGACGGATTCTCCTACGAGCGGTACTTC.

The gene calls are TRBV5-6 and TRBJ2-1; perhaps TRBD2 as D (5 bases). The CDR3 is 16 residues long. The germline V and J ends were trimmed by 3 bases and 0 bases, with 13 bases remaining between them. CDR1 and CDR2 from the germline V gene are SGHDT and YYEEEE. The DNA of the CDR3 is TGTGCCAGCAGCTGGATTGACTACCCCTCCTACAATGAGCAGTTCTTC. This encodes CASSWIDYPSYNEQFF.

In this sample, this clonotype turned up a few times. V and J are TRBV20-1 and TRBJ2-3; tentatively, D is TRBD2 (5 bases). Trimming took 0 bases from V and 0 from J, leaving 16 bases between them. In germline, CDR1 is DFQATT, CDR2 SNEGSKA (reference sequence). The CDR3 extends over 17 amino acids. CDR3 nucleotides: TGCAGTGCTAGAGAGAGAGAAAGGGAGAGTAGCACAGATACGCAGTATTTT. It encodes CSARERERESSTDTQYF.

Regarding this clonotype: This could be a read error, since a much larger clone is one nucleotide away. This chain uses TRBV29-1 with TRBJ2-1, with 9 bases aligning to TRBD2. Germline V lookup: CDR1 SQVTM, CDR2 ANQGSEA. V was clipped by 4 bases and J by 8 bases; unmatched bases: 6. CDR3 length equals 13 residues. CDR3 residues: CSVVRLAGYEQFF. CDR3 coding DNA: TGCAGCGTTGTTCGTCTAGCGGGGTATGAGCAGTTCTTC.

This sequence joins TRBV2 and TRBJ1-2; no clear D. The CDR3 covers 12 residues. Per germline, CDR1 SNHLY and CDR2 FYNNEI. V was cut by 3 bases and J by 3 bases, with 5 bases left in between. CDR3 sequence reads: CASSDAHYGYTF. The CDR3 nucleotides read TGTGCCAGCAGTGATGCCCACTATGGCTACACCTTC.

This clonotype was picked up many times. V and J are TRBV10-3 and TRBJ2-2, with 8 bases that match TRBD1. The CDR3 is 14 amino acids. Trimming took 6 bases from V and 7 from J; bases not matched to a gene: 7. In germline, CDR1 is ENHRY, CDR2 SYGVKD. In DNA form, the CDR3 reads TGTGCCATCAGCCCAGGGGGCGAAATCGGGGAGCTGTTTTTT. Protein: CAISPGGEIGELFF.

A few counts support this clonotype. The chain joins TRBV4-2 to TRBJ1-5; D not resolved. V lost 0 bases, J lost 1 base, and 10 bases lay in between. Germline CDR1 and CDR2: LGHNA and YNFKEQ. The CDR3 loop spans 16 amino acids. CDR3 protein: CASSQDVRSSNQPQHF. In DNA form, the CDR3 reads TGTGCCAGCAGCCAAGACGTTCGGTCAAGCAATCAGCCCCAGCATTTT.

This clonotype was seen at least ten times. This chain uses TRBV3-1 with TRBJ2-4, with 7 bases aligning to TRBD1. V lost 4 bases and J lost 2; bases outside the gene matches: 5. This CDR3 comprises 15 residues. Germline V gives CDR1 LGHDT, CDR2 YNNKEL (reference sequence). The CDR3 spells CASSPETGTKNIQYF. CDR3 coding DNA: TGTGCCAGCAGCCCCGAGACAGGGACCAAAAACATTCAGTACTTC.

This clonotype appeared a few times. The rearrangement joins TRBV5-1 to TRBJ2-7; D is possibly TRBD1 (5 bases). Deletions cut 5 bases from V and 6 bases from J, with 18 bases between. Per the germline V gene, CDR1 is SGHRS and CDR2 is YFSETQ. This CDR3 region has 14 residues. The CDR3 protein is CASSYGAQKVEQYF. The CDR3 coding sequence is TGCGCCAGCAGTTATGGGGCCCAGAAGGTCGAGCAGTACTTC.

The chain carries TRBV12-3 or TRBV12-4 and TRBJ2-7, with no clear D. The ends were cut back, 7 bases at V and 9 bases at J, with 25 bases in the middle. The CDR3 consists of 15 residues. In DNA form, the CDR3 reads TGTGCCAGCACGCAGGCGTTAGGAGAGTACGGTCGGCAGTACTTC. Translated, it gives CASTQALGEYGRQYF.

This chain links TRBV6-2 or TRBV6-3 with TRBJ2-5, with TRBD1 as a possible D gene (6 bases). V lost 6 bases and J lost 5, with 13 bases in between. Germline-derived CDR1 and CDR2 are MNHEY and SVGEGT. The CDR3 length is 13 residues. The DNA of the CDR3 is TGTGCCAGCAGGGTCAGGGGATGGGAGACCCAGTACTTC. It yields the protein CASRVRGWETQYF.

V is TRBV9 and J is TRBJ2-1; 11 bases match TRBD2. CDR3 size: 17 residues. Germline trimming cut 3 bases from V and 4 bases from J; bases unmatched to any gene: 9. Germline lookup yields CDR1 SGDLS and CDR2 YYNGEE. DNA for the CDR3: TGTGCCAGCAGCGGAACGGGACTAGCGGAGCTATACAATGAGCAGTTCTTC. This codes for CASSGTGLAELYNEQFF.

This chain links TRBV10-3 with TRBJ2-2; maybe TRBD1 (6 bases). Trimming shortened V by 8 bases and J by 3 bases, and 10 bases separated the two germline ends. The V gene's germline CDR1 is ENHRY and CDR2 SYGVKD. The CDR3 consists of 13 residues. The DNA of the CDR3 is TGTGCCATCGGGGACACCTACACCGGGGAGCTGTTTTTT. It codes for CAIGDTYTGELFF.

This clonotype appeared a few times. CDR3 sequence: CASSSDRGRVDQPQHF. The CDR3 nucleotides are TGTGCCAGCAGCTCGGACAGGGGGCGCGTAGATCAGCCCCAGCATTTT. The rearrangement links TRBV7-9 to TRBJ1-5; the match to TRBD1 covers 11 bases. V shed 4 bases and J 5 bases; nucleotides not matched to a gene: 7. The CDR3 has 16 amino acids. Germline V gene sequence: CDR1 SEHNR, CDR2 FQNEAQ (reference sequence).

This clonotype qualifies as medium-sized. The chain joins TRBV5-5 to TRBJ2-7; 13 nucleotides match TRBD2. This CDR3 spans 19 amino acids. The germline V gene has CDR1 SGHKS and CDR2 YYEKEE (reference sequence). V dropped 2 bases and J dropped 6; count of bases not matched to a gene: 17. CDR3 residues: CASSFAGLAGPGLSGEQYF. The CDR3 DNA reads as TGTGCCAGCAGCTTCGCGGGACTAGCGGGACCCGGCCTTTCCGGCGAGCAGTACTTC.

About this clonotype: A read error may be the cause here, since a much bigger clone is one base away. The chain recombines TRBV7-6 with TRBJ1-1, with D possibly being TRBD1 (6 bases). CDR1 and CDR2 from the germline V gene are SGHVS and FNYEAQ. The CDR3 runs to 14 residues. V lost 5 bases to trimming and J lost 7 bases, with 17 bases between them. As DNA, the CDR3 is TGTGCCAGCAGCCCTACCACAGGGAGCAGTGAAGCTTTCTTT. This sequence encodes CASSPTTGSSEAFF.

The rearrangement uses TRBV7-9 and TRBJ1-2; 9 bases align to TRBD1. Germline-derived CDR1 and CDR2 are SEHNR and FQNEAQ (reference sequence). After removal of 4 bases from V and 2 bases from J, the junction contained 5 bases not matched to a gene. The CDR3 has 15 residues. The CDR3 sequence: CASSSGQGLNYGYTF. CDR3 in DNA: TGTGCCAGCAGCTCTGGACAGGGGCTGAACTATGGCTACACCTTC.

This clonotype was seen many times. The chain couples TRBV5-1 to TRBJ1-4, with D maybe TRBD1 (5 bases). Germline-derived CDR1 and CDR2 are SGHRS and YFSETQ. V lost 4 bases to trimming and J lost 8 bases, with 9 bases between them. The CDR3 sequence is 12 residues long. The CDR3 DNA sequence: TGCGCCAGCAGCCCCTGGGGGGAAAAACTGTTTTTT. It encodes CASSPWGEKLFF.

This chain links TRBV12-3 or TRBV12-4 with TRBJ1-6; D possibly corresponds to TRBD1 (6 bases). This CDR3 comprises 14 residues. Trimming took off 8 bases at V and 5 bases at J, with 13 bases between the two ends. The CDR3 bases are TGTGCCAGCGGAAACAGGGACGATAATTCACCCCTCCACTTT. Protein sequence: CASGNRDDNSPLHF.

The rearrangement uses TRBV6-6 and TRBJ1-5; 7 nucleotides match TRBD1. Germline CDR1 MNHNY, CDR2 SVGAGI (reference sequence). The CDR3 has 17 residues. The V segment lost 1 base and the J segment 4 bases; nucleotides outside the gene matches: 10. The CDR3 coding sequence is TGTGCCAGCAGTTACTACATAGGGGACAGCTTGAATCAGCCCCAGCATTTT. This gives the protein CASSYYIGDSLNQPQHF.

This clonotype was picked up many times. The rearrangement uses TRBV5-1 and TRBJ1-1, with D possibly matching TRBD1 (6 bases). Trimming removed 0 bases at V and 0 bases at J, with 18 bases between. This CDR3 has 18 residues. Germline CDR1 reads SGHRS; CDR2 reads YFSETQ. The CDR3 nucleotides are TGCGCCAGCAGCTTGGCGTCCGGGGGCTCCTCCATGAACACTGAAGCTTTCTTT. Its translation is CASSLASGGSSMNTEAFF.

There are many counts of this clonotype. The chain recombines TRBV7-9 with TRBJ1-1; D gene unclear. V was pared by 3 bases and J by 0 bases, with 11 bases between. The CDR3 has 15 residues. CDR1 is SEHNR and CDR2 is FQNEAQ in the germline V gene (reference sequence). CDR3 protein: CASSFWQAMNTEAFF. For the CDR3, the DNA is TGTGCCAGCAGCTTTTGGCAGGCCATGAACACTGAAGCTTTCTTT.

The sample holds a few counts of this clonotype. V is TRBV29-1 and J is TRBJ2-1; TRBD2 aligns across 7 bases. V shed 7 bases and J 15 bases; nucleotides not matched to a gene: 12. Germline loops: CDR1 SQVTM, CDR2 ANQGSEA. This CDR3 is built from 11 residues. DNA for the CDR3: TGCAGCGGGACGACGGGGGGTTTACGGTTCTTC. It is translated as CSGTTGGLRFF.

This clonotype has a count of ten or more. CDR3: CASSQGPQGAPNTGELFF. The CDR3 DNA reads TGCGCCAGCAGCCAAGGGCCTCAGGGGGCGCCGAACACCGGGGAGCTGTTTTTT. This chain joins TRBV4-1 and TRBJ2-2, with 8 bases lining up with TRBD1. V gave up 1 base and J gave up 0 bases; unmatched junction bases: 7. CDR3 length: 18 residues. CDR1 MGHRA and CDR2 YSYEKL come from the germline V gene.

This chain joins TRBV30 and TRBJ2-5; the match to TRBD1 covers 8 bases. Trimming at V came to 6 bases and at J to 2 bases, leaving 5 bases not matched to a gene. The CDR3 extends over 13 amino acids. Looked up from germline, CDR1 is GTSNPN and CDR2 is SVGIG (reference sequence). The CDR3 loop reads CACTQGAQETQYF. For the CDR3, the DNA is TGTGCCTGTACGCAGGGGGCTCAAGAGACCCAGTACTTC.

This clonotype appeared a few times. This chain links TRBV10-3 with TRBJ2-7; 8 nucleotides match TRBD2. Germline V lookup: CDR1 ENHRY, CDR2 SYGVKD. The CDR3 has 14 amino acids. The V segment lost 6 bases and the J segment 1 base; nucleotides outside the gene matches: 5. CDR3 DNA: TGTGCCATCAGCCGGGGGGGCCCTTCCTACGAGCAGTACGTC. Its protein product is CAISRGGPSYEQYV.

This clonotype showed up just a few times. The CDR3 sequence: CASSPGTTPYEQYF. The CDR3 DNA follows: TGCGCCAGCAGTCCCGGGACAACGCCCTACGAGCAGTACTTC. The rearrangement links TRBV5-1 to TRBJ2-7, with D tentatively TRBD1 (6 bases). Germline lookup yields CDR1 SGHRS and CDR2 YFSETQ. This CDR3 contains 14 residues. V lost 5 bases and J 2 bases, leaving 14 bases between the germline ends.